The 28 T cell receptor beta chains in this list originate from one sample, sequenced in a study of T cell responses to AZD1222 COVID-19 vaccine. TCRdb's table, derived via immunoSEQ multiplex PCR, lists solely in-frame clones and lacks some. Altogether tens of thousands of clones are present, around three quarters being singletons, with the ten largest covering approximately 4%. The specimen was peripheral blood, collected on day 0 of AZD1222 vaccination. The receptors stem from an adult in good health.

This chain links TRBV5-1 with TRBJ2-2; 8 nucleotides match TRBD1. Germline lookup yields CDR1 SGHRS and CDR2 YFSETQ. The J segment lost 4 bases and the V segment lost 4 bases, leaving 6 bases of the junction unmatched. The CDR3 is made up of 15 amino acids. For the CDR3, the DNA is TGCGCCAGCAGCAAAGACAGGGGTGTCACCGGGGAGCTGTTTTTT. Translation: CASSKDRGVTGELFF.

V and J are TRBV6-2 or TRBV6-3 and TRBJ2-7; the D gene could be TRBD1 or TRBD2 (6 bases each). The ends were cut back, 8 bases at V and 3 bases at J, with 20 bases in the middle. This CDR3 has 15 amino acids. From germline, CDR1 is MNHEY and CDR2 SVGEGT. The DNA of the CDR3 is TGTGCCAGCGGCCGATCCGGAGGGGGTGGCTACGAGCAGTACTTC. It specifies CASGRSGGGGYEQYF.

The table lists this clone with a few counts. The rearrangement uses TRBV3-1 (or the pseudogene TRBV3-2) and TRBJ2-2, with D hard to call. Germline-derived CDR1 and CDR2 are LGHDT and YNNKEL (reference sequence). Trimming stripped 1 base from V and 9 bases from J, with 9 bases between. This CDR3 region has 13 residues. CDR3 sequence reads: CASSQGAQRELFF. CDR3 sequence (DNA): TGTGCCAGCAGCCAAGGAGCACAGAGGGAGCTGTTTTTT.

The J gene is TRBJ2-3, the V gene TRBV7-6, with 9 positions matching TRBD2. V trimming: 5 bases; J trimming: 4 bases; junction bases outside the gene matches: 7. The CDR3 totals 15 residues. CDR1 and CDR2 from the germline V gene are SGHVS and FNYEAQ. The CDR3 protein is CASSHSGGSADTQYF. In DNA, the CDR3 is TGTGCCAGCAGCCATAGCGGGGGTAGTGCAGATACGCAGTATTTT.

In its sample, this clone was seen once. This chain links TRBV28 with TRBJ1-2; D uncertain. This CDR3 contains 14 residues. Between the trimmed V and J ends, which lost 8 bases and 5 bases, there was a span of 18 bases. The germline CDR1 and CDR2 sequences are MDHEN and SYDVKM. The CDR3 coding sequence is TGTGCCAGCTCCCCACCTAGCAGCAGTTATGGCTACACCTTC. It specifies CASSPPSSSYGYTF.

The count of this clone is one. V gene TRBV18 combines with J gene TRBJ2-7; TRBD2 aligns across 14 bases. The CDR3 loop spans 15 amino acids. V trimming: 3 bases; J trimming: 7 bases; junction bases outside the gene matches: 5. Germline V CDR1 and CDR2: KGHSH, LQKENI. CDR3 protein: CASSPVGTSGSEQYF. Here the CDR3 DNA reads TGTGCCAGCTCACCCGTCGGGACTAGCGGGAGTGAGCAGTACTTC. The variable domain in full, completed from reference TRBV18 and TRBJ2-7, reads NAGVMQNPRHLVRRRGQEARLRCSPMKGHSHVYWYRQLPEEGLKFMVYLQKENIIDESGMPKERFSAEFPKEGPSILRIQQVVRGDSAAYFCASSPVGTSGSEQYFGPGTRLTVT.

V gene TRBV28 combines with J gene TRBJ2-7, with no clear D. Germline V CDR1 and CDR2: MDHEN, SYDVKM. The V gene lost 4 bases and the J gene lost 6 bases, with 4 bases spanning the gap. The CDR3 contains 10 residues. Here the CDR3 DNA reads TGTGCCAGCAGTTCTTCCGAGCAGTACTTC. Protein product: CASSSSEQYF.

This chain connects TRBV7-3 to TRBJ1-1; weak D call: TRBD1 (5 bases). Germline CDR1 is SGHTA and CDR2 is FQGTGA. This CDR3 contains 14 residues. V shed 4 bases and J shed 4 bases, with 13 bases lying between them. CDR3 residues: CASSSKPGATEAFF. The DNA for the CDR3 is TGTGCCAGCAGCTCGAAGCCTGGGGCCACTGAAGCTTTCTTT.

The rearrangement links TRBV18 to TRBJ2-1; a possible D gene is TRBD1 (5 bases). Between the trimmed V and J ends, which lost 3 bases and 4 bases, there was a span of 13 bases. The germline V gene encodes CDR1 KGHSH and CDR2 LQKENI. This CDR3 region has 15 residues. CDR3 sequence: CASSPGQGGYNEQFF. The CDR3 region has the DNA TGTGCCAGCTCACCTGGGCAGGGTGGGTACAATGAGCAGTTCTTC.

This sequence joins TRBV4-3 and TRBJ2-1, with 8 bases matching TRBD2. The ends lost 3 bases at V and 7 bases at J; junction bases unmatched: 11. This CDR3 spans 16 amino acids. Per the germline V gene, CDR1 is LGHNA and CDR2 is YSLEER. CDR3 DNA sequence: TGCGCCAGCAGCCAGAGCTCTGGGCCGGGGGGGAATGAGCAGTTCTTC. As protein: CASSQSSGPGGNEQFF.

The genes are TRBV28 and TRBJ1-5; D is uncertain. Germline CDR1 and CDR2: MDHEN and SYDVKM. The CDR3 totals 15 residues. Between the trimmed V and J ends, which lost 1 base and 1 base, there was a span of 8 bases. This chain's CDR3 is CASSLSTGSNQPQHF. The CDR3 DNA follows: TGTGCCAGCAGTTTATCTACTGGGAGCAATCAGCCCCAGCATTTT.

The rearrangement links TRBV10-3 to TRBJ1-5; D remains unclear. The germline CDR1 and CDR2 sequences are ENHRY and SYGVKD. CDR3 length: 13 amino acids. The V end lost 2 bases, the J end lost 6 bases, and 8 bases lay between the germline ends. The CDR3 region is CAISERAGQPQHF. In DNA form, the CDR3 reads TGTGCCATCAGTGAGAGGGCAGGTCAGCCCCAGCATTTT.

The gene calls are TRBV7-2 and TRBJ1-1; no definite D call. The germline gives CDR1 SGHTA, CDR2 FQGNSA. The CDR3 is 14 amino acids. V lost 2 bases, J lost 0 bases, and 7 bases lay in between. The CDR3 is CASSLKDLNTEAFF. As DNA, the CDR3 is TGTGCCAGCAGCTTAAAAGACCTGAACACTGAAGCTTTCTTT.

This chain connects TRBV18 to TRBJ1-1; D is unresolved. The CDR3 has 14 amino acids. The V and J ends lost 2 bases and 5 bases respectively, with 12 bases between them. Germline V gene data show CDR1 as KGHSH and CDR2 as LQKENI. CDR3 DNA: TGTGCCAGCTCACCAATGGTGCAGGATACTGAAGCTTTCTTT. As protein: CASSPMVQDTEAFF.

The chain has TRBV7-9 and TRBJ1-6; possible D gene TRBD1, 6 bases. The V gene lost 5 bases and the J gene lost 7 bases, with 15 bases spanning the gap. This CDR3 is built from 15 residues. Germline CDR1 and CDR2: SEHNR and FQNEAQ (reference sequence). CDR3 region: CASSPQIQGNSPLHF. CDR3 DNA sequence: TGTGCCAGCAGCCCCCAGATCCAGGGGAATTCACCCCTCCACTTT.

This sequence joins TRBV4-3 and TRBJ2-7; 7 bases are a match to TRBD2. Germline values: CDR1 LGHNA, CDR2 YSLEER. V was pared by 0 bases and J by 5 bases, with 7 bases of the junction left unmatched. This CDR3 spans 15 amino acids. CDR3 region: CASSQEGGSFDEQYF. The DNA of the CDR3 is TGCGCCAGCAGCCAAGAGGGGGGGAGTTTCGACGAGCAGTACTTC.

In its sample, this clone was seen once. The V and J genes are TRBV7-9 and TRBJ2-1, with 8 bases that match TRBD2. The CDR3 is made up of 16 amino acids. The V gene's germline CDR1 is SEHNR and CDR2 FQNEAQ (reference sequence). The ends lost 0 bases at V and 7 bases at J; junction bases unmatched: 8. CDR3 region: CASSLAQGTGGNEQFF. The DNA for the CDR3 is TGTGCCAGCAGCTTAGCGCAGGGAACGGGAGGGAATGAGCAGTTCTTC.

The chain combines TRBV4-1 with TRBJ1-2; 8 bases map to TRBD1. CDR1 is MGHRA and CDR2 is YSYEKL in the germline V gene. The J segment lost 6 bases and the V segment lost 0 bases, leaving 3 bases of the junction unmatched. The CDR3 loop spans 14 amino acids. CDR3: CASSQDRGRDGYTF. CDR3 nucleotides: TGCGCCAGCAGCCAAGACAGGGGGCGGGATGGCTACACCTTC.

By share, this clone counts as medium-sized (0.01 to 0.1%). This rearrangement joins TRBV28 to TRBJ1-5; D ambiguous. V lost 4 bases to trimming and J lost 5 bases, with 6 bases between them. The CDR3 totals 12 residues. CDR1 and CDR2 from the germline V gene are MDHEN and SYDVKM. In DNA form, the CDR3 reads TGTGCCAGCAGTTCCCGGGATCAGCCCCAGCATTTT. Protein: CASSSRDQPQHF.

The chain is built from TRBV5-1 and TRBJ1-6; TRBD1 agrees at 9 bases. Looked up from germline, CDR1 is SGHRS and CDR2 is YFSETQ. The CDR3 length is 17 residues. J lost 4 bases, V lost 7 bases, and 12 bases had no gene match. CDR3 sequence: CASPLRDRAYYNSPLHF. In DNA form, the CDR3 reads TGCGCCAGCCCCCTCCGGGACAGGGCTTATTATAATTCACCCCTCCACTTT.

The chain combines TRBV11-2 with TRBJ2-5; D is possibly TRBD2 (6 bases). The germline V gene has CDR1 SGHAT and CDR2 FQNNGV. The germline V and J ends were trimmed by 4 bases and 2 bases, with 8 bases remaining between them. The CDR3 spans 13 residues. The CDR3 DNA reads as TGTGCCAGCAGCTCTGGACTACAAGAGACCCAGTACTTC. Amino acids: CASSSGLQETQYF.

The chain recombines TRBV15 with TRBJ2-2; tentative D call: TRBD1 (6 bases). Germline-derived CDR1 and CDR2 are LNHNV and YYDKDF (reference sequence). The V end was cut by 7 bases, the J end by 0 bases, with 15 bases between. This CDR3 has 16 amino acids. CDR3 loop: CATKGRGLPNTGELFF. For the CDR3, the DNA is TGTGCCACCAAGGGCAGGGGCCTCCCGAACACCGGGGAGCTGTTTTTT.

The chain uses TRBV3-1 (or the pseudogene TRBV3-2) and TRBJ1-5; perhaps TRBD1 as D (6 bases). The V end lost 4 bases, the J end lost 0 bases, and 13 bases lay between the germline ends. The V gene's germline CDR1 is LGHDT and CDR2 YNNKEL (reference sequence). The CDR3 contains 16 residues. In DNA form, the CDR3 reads TGTGCCAGCAGCCCCCATCGGACAGTTAGCAATCAGCCCCAGCATTTT. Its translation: CASSPHRTVSNQPQHF.

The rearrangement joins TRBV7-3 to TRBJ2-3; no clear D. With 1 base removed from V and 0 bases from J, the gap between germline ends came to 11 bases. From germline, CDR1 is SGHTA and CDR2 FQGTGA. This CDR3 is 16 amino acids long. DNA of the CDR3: TGTGCCAGCAGCTTAAAGCCAGGCCCTAGCACAGATACGCAGTATTTT. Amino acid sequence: CASSLKPGPSTDTQYF.

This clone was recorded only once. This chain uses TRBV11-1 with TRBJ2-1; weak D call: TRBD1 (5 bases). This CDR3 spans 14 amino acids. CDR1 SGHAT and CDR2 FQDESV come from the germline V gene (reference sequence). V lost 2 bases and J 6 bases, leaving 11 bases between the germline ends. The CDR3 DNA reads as TGTGCCAGCAGCTTAAGGGGCCGTGGCAATGAGCAGTTCTTC. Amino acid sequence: CASSLRGRGNEQFF.

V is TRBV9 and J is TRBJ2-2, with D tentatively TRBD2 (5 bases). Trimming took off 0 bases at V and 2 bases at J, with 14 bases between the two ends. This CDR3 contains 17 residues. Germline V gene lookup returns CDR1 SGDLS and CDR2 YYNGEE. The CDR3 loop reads CASSVVSLASNTGELFF. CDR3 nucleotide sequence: TGTGCCAGCAGCGTAGTGTCTCTAGCCAGCAACACCGGGGAGCTGTTTTTT.

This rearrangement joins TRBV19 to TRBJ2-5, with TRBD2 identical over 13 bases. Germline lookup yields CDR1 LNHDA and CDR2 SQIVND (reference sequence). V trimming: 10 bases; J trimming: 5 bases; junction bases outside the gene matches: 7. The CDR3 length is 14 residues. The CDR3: CATAETSGGETQYF. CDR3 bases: TGTGCCACCGCCGAGACTAGCGGGGGGGAGACCCAGTACTTC.

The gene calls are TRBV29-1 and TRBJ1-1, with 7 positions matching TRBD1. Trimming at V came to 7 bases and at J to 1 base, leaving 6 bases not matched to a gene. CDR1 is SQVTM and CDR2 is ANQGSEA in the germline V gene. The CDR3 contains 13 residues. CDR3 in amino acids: CSADRVSNTEAFF. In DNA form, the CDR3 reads TGCAGCGCCGACAGGGTCTCGAACACTGAAGCTTTCTTT.